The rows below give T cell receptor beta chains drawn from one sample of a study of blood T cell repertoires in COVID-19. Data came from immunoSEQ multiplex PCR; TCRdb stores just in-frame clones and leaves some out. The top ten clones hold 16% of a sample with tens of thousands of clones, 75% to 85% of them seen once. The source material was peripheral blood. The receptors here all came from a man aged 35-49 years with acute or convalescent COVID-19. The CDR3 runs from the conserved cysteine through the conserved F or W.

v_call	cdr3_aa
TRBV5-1	CASSYSGGSDTIYF
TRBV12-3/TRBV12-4	CASSSREVGQFF
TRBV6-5	CASRGDNYGYTF
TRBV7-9	CASSLDPGQGNTIYF
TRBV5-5	CASSRDTGETQYF
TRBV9	CASSAGSVISGNTIYF
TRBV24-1	CATRSGVSTDTQYF
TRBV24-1	CATSSSRDNQDTQYF
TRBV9	CASSVDWLSNTEAFF
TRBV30	CAEGEDYGYTF
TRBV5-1	CASSFGLRAQETQYF
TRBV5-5	CASIMRGDSGANVLTF
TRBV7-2	CASSLASSGGSGSGELFF
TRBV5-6	CASSLWLITTYEQYF
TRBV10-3	CAISGRATLQPQHF
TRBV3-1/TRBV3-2	CASSQRYATNEKLFF
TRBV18	CASSPDRGLYGYTF
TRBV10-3	CATRGANTEAFF
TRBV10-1	CASSSGTANTGELFF
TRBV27	CASSRNRDIRQPQHF
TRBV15	CATSRDPGENIQYF
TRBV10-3	CAISRDTFEAFF
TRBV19	CASRVAGNSPQHF